This TCR beta chain comes out of a study of response to subunit inactivated influenza vaccine. TCRdb redid the calling of the RT-PCR reads with MiXCR, one entry per CDR3 protein. The sample yields about 160,000 distinct CDR3 sequences, 11% seen once. Worth noting for this clonotype: Its antigen is as yet unknown.

CDR3 length: 14 residues. Per the germline V gene, CDR1 is SEHNR and CDR2 is FQNEAQ (reference sequence). Trimming cost V 5 bases and J 3 bases; bases outside gene matches: 5. Study-level findings and limits: Few additional T cells are recruited per seasonal influenza vaccination, authors suggested.

The TCR sequence derives from a man aged 50 or older who received an inactivated influenza vaccine. This chain links TRBV7-9 with TRBJ1-1, with TRBD1 matching over 8 bases. Here the sequenced sample was non-naive T cells sorted from PBMCs, taken about 6 weeks after vaccination. The DNA of the CDR3 is TGTGCCAGCAGCGCCGGACAGGGCCACACTGAAGCTTTCTTT. Translation gives CASSAGQGHTEAFF.